The sequence of this TCR beta chain was determined in a study of T cell repertoires in Merkel cell carcinoma (dated by TCRdb to the late 2010s). About the study as a whole: Patients who had received intralesional immunotherapy or systemic immune checkpoint blockade ahead of the biopsy were left out. MCPyV-specific clonotypes were initially defined through tetramer sorting, cloning and paired TCR sequencing of expanded tumor-infiltrating lymphocytes. Inclusion required a diagnosis of MCPyV-positive Merkel cell carcinoma and successful in vitro expansion of tumor-infiltrating lymphocytes. Broad study findings and their caveats: No normal tissue biopsies were studied.

The immunoSEQ assay was used both to sequence TRB CDR3 from tumor genomic DNA and to process the resulting data. Sourced from immuneACCESS, this table was stored by TCRdb with only in-frame sequences that have V and J called. A share of the clones is absent; for the studies checked, an unresolved V gene accounts for under half, and the remainder has no known explanation. In this sample the table shows 15,000 or so clones, roughly 72% of which occur a single time. In total, the top ten clones hold 17% of the sample. Points on this clone: No cognate antigen has been identified for it. No much larger clone exists at a distance of one base, and base qualities are not known.

The CDR3 numbers 15 residues from cysteine through phenylalanine. Only CDR3 DNA is held: 45 bases, read in frame from base 1. CDR1 and CDR2 are drawn from the germline V gene: SQVTM, ANQGSEA. Ends trimmed: V by 6 bases, J by 7 bases; bases unmatched to a gene: 11. Biopsy-confirmed MCPyV-positive Merkel cell carcinoma was present in the study subjects, and positive serum antibodies to T-antigen were found in every subject. Genomic DNA was extracted from six adjacent 10-micron frozen tumor sections without cell sorting or culture. About 5 x 5 x 5 mm of tumor biopsy tissue was frozen in optimal cutting temperature compound. The presence of abundant Merkel cell carcinoma and infiltrating cells in the frozen biopsy was confirmed on hematoxylin and eosin scout sections.

The rearranged chain carries TRBV29-1 and TRBJ1-4, with 10 bases aligning to TRBD1. Specimen: tumor tissue. The source is an adult with Merkel cell carcinoma. CDR3 region: CSVAGTGAKSEKLFF. The DNA sequence is given as TGCAGCGTGGCCGGGACAGGGGCCAAGAGTGAAAAACTGTTTTTT.